One sample yielded the 9 T cell receptor beta chains listed below, sequenced in a study of blood T cell repertoires in COVID-19. The protocol was immunoSEQ multiplex PCR, while the TCRdb copy is restricted to in-frame clones and leaves out a portion. The sample lists about 68,000 clones; 75% to 90% were seen once. Sequenced sample: peripheral blood. These TCRs come from a man in his fifties with acute or convalescent COVID-19.

The chain links TRBV27 to TRBJ1-2, with TRBD1 matching 8 bases. In germline, CDR1 is MNHEY, CDR2 SMNVEV (reference sequence). The CDR3 totals 12 residues. With V trimmed by 5 bases and J by 7 bases, 3 bases remained unmatched. CDR3: CASSPDRVGYTF. CDR3 DNA: TGTGCCAGCAGTCCGGACAGGGTTGGCTACACCTTC.

The rearrangement links TRBV5-1 to TRBJ2-5, with 12 bases fitting TRBD2. V lost 7 bases to trimming and J lost 1 base; unmatched junction nucleotides: 5. The germline gives CDR1 SGHRS, CDR2 YFSETQ. This CDR3 is 15 amino acids long. The chain's CDR3 is CASSLAGGRQETQYF. CDR3 nucleotides: TGCGCCAGCTCGCTAGCGGGAGGGCGCCAAGAGACCCAGTACTTC.

This rearrangement joins TRBV29-1 to TRBJ2-5; 9 nucleotides agree with TRBD2. The CDR3 totals 14 residues. Germline CDR1 SQVTM, CDR2 ANQGSEA. After removal of 6 bases from V and 1 base from J, the junction contained 6 bases not matched to a gene. The CDR3 here is CSVELAGLQETQYF. The CDR3 DNA follows: TGCAGCGTGGAGCTAGCGGGGCTCCAAGAGACCCAGTACTTC.

This chain links TRBV6-2 or TRBV6-3 with TRBJ1-5; TRBD1 is a possible D gene (6 bases). CDR1 is MNHEY, CDR2 SVGEGT, per germline. The CDR3 totals 16 residues. V lost 6 bases and J lost 3, with 18 bases in between. The CDR3 reads CASSKQGSRVNQPQHF. The CDR3 bases are TGTGCCAGCAGCAAACAGGGATCTCGGGTCAATCAGCCCCAGCATTTT.

The gene calls are TRBV6-6 and TRBJ1-5; D may be TRBD1 (5 bases). V shed 7 bases and J shed 0 bases, with 10 bases lying between them. The CDR3 is made up of 14 amino acids. Germline V gene sequence: CDR1 MNHNY, CDR2 SVGAGI (reference sequence). In nucleotides, the CDR3 is TGTGCCAGCAACGACAGTTATAGCAATCAGCCCCAGCATTTT. Encoded protein: CASNDSYSNQPQHF.

The CDR3 region has the DNA TGTGCCAGCAGTCCAGGGACTAACCAAGAGACCCAGTACTTC. The encoded protein is CASSPGTNQETQYF. This chain joins TRBV2 and TRBJ2-5, with 7 bases matching TRBD2. The CDR3 contains 14 residues. Germline V gene lookup returns CDR1 SNHLY and CDR2 FYNNEI. The ends lost 5 bases at V and 0 bases at J; junction bases unmatched: 3. Filled out from reference TRBV2 and TRBJ2-5, the complete variable domain reads EPEVTQTPSHQVTQMGQEVILRCVPISNHLYFYWYRQILGQKVEFLVSFYNNEISEKSEIFDDQFSVERPDGSNFTLKIRSTKLEDSAMYFCASSPGTNQETQYFGPGTRLLVL.

The chain recombines TRBV3-1 (or the pseudogene TRBV3-2) with TRBJ2-7; 14 bases are a match to TRBD2. CDR3 size: 16 residues. V was pared by 0 bases and J by 3 bases, with 1 base of the junction left unmatched. Per germline, CDR1 LGHDT and CDR2 YNNKEL (reference sequence). The CDR3 DNA sequence: TGTGCCAGCAGCCAAGAGGGACTAGCGGGAGTCTACGAGCAGTACTTC. Amino acids: CASSQEGLAGVYEQYF.

The chain couples TRBV18 to TRBJ2-1; TRBD2 agrees at 12 bases. The CDR3 covers 17 residues. J lost 0 bases, V lost 2 bases, and 2 bases had no gene match. CDR1 KGHSH and CDR2 LQKENI come from the germline V gene. This chain's CDR3 is CASSPATSGSSYNEQFF. CDR3 nucleotides: TGTGCCAGCTCACCAGCGACTAGCGGGAGCTCCTACAATGAGCAGTTCTTC.

The chain uses TRBV29-1 and TRBJ2-5; the match to TRBD1 covers 8 bases. The germline V gene has CDR1 SQVTM and CDR2 ANQGSEA. V trimming: 5 bases; J trimming: 5 bases; junction bases outside the gene matches: 13. CDR3 size: 15 residues. The DNA for the CDR3 is TGCAGCGTTAACTGGCGACAGGGGATTTGGGAGACCCAGTACTTC. Translation: CSVNWRQGIWETQYF.